The T cell receptor (beta chain) described here comes from a study of CD8+ T cells in alopecia areata. Study-wide findings and caveats: Normal skin's resident alphabeta T cells are also sequenced in scalp samples. Patients shared TCRs less clearly than mice did, possibly owing to HLA. Scalp lesions, especially in alopecia totalis/universalis, had higher clonality than normal scalp.

Researchers picked out CD4+ and CD8+ T cells from PBMCs by sorting. The sample holds a few counts of this clone. The antigen remains undetermined. cDNA prepared by RNA extraction and subsequent reverse transcription served as the template for sequencing. Some clones are missing from TCRdb's copy, which holds only in-frame ones; the method was immunoSEQ multiplex PCR. The table shows approximately 150,000 clones, with about three fifths occurring only once. The CDR3 has 16 residues. Trimming stripped 1 base from V and 0 bases from J, with 16 bases between. The V gene's germline CDR1 is SQVTM and CDR2 ANQGSEA.

J is TRBJ2-7 and V is TRBV29-1; D might be TRBD1 or TRBD2, each matching 6 bases. The origin of this receptor is a human donor in good health. Sample: CD8+ T cells sorted from blood. In nucleotides, the CDR3 is TGCAGCGTTGAAGTACGGGGGCAGGATCTCTCCTACGAGCAGTACTTC. Translating it yields CSVEVRGQDLSYEQYF.